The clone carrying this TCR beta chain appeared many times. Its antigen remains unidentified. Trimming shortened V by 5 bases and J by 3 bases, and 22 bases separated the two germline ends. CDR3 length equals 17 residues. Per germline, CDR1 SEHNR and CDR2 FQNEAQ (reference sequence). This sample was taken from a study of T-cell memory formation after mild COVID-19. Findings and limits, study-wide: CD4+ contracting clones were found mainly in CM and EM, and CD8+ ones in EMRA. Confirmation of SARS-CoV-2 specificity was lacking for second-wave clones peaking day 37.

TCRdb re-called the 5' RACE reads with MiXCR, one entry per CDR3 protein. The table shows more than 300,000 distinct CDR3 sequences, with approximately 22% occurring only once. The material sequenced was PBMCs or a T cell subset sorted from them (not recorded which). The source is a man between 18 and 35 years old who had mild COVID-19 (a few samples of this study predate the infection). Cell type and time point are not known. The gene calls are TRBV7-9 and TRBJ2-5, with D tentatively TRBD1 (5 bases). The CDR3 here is CASSEVPYGAWEETQYF. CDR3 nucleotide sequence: TGTGCCAGCAGCGAGGTCCCATATGGGGCCTGGGAAGAGACCCAGTACTTC. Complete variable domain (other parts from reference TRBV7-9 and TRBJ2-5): DTGVSQNPRHKITKRGQNVTFRCDPISEHNRLYWYRQTLGQGPEFLTYFQNEAQLEKSRLLSDRFSAERPKGSFSTLEIQRTEQGDSAMYLCASSEVPYGAWEETQYFGPGTRLLVL.